This T cell receptor beta chain was captured by sequencing in a study of neurological immune-mediated disorders (dated 2019 in TCRdb). Looking at the study overall: Using UMI-based sequencing, the study compared peripheral blood TCR-beta repertoires from patients with HTLV-I-associated myelopathy (HAM/TSP), patients with multiple sclerosis, and healthy controls. The 106 TCR-beta libraries included longitudinal samples, technical triplicates and paired sorted CD4+ and CD8+ T-cell subsets alongside PBMC samples. The cohort included some 66 subjects: approximately 15 with HAM/TSP, around 34 with multiple sclerosis, and roughly 20 healthy controls. Here is what the overall study found, with its caveats: Across subjects, expanded clones never shared an identical CDR3 amino acid sequence, which suggests that the TCR-beta repertoires in every group were private. The highest TCR clonal expansion was observed in HAM/TSP patients, whereas the lowest was observed in MS patients, even when compared with healthy controls.

cDNA was synthesized by template-switch 5'RACE using a primer carrying a 10-nucleotide random unique molecular identifier by which each TCR transcript was tagged. Every sequencing run covered 15-18 subjects and yielded more than 170 million TCR-beta sequences. The RNeasy kit was used to extract total RNA. TCR-beta VDJ regions were amplified with primers for the TCR constant region and the 5'RACE anchor, using the KAPA Real-time Library Amplification kit. A first PCR added sample indexes and Illumina adaptors, after which a second PCR increased the library yield. After Ampure bead purification, the TCR product of roughly 650 bp was size-selected on a 2% E-gel SizeSelection system. Library quality was checked on a Bioanalyzer, concentration was measured with Qubit, and libraries were quantified with the Kapa Library Quantification kit before pooling. An Illumina HiSeq 2500 was used to sequence the libraries paired-end at 2 x 150 bp. To increase sequence diversity, about 23-30% phiX was spiked into each library pool. Per the original workflow: The quality-filtered reads were processed with the UMI-based MiGEC pipeline, whose error correction step removed more than 75% of the raw TCR sequences. IMGT germline references were used for aligning VDJ genes, and each clonotype was defined as a unique CDR3 amino acid sequence together with its V-J genes. VDJtools evaluated clonal expansion, Shannon diversity and CDR3 relatedness (CalcPairwiseDistances, ClusterSamples); CLCbio workbench built phylogenetic trees. A clone was classed as expanded if it had 8 or more unique UMIs, a cutoff based on coefficient-of-variation modelling across technical triplicates. TCRdb reanalyzed the raw reads on its own, using fastp at Q25 for trimming and MiXCR for clone calling, and kept in-frame beta chains. Entries are consolidated by CDR3 protein sequence, retaining the most common genes and DNA. TCRdb's processing, not the authors', yielded these V and J calls. Here the sample has roughly 50,000 distinct CDR3 sequences; 20% to 30% occur a single time. The biggest ten clones account for 20% to 25% of the sample.

In this sample, this clonotype turned up many times. It has no known antigen specificity. No much larger clone exists at a distance of one base, and base qualities are not known. V lost 1 base and J lost 1 base; the stretch between them is 7 bases long. Measured from the cysteine to the phenylalanine, the CDR3 is 14 residues long. CDR3 DNA is the only sequence kept; it has 42 bases, read in frame from the first base. The healthy controls were volunteers from blood banks in Maryland, USA. Unsorted PBMC libraries were generated from 2 million PBMCs stored in RNAlater at -80 °C until RNA extraction. Peripheral blood was subjected to Ficoll-Hypaque density gradient centrifugation to isolate PBMCs, which were then cryopreserved in liquid nitrogen.

The source is a woman in her seventies in good health. Sequencing was carried out using PBMCs. The rearrangement joined TRBV12-3 or TRBV12-4 to TRBJ2-5, with the D gene call left open. DNA sequence: TGTGCCAGCAGTTTAGGGGCACTCCAAGAGACCCAGTACTTC. This is translated as CASSLGALQETQYF.